A single T cell receptor (beta chain) is shown here with its context. Its antigen is still unknown. Method: immunoSEQ multiplex PCR; TCRdb's copy keeps in-frame clones and lacks some. Of around 86,000 clones listed, around 87% were seen once; the top ten hold 8.4%. Germline V gene data show CDR1 as MNHEY and CDR2 as SVGAGI. This CDR3 comprises 15 residues. V was pared by 2 bases and J by 4 bases, with 3 bases of the junction left unmatched. This sample was taken from a study of T cell responses to AZD1222 COVID-19 vaccine. Study-wide results and caveats: Mapped onto spike, vaccine-associated CD4 TCRs spanned it and were dominant at 160-218 and 743-854. Samples come after the peak T cell response, not at day 14. Just 5 to 7 people given AZD1222 tested seropositive at baseline.

The sequencing used peripheral blood, collected on day 0 of AZD1222 vaccination. The sequence was collected from an adult in good health. This chain links TRBV6-5 with TRBJ1-1, with TRBD1 matching over 11 bases. CDR3 sequence: CASSYGQGAATEAFF. The CDR3 DNA sequence: TGTGCCAGCAGTTACGGACAGGGGGCGGCCACTGAAGCTTTCTTT.